The 32 T cell receptor beta chains below all came from one sample that was sequenced in a study of CD8+ T cells in alopecia areata. The treatment denotes: oral pan-JAK inhibitor, 5-10 mg twice daily. Sequencing used cDNA as its template, made by extracting RNA and reverse transcribing it. Repertoires were generated with immunoSEQ multiplex PCR, while TCRdb's copy carries only in-frame clones and drops some. The sample lists more than 95,000 clones, 58% occurring once. Sample: CD8+ T cells sorted from blood, taken at week 4, from a patient treated with tofacitinib. These receptors came from a human donor with alopecia areata.

J is TRBJ2-7 and V is TRBV27, with 10 positions matching TRBD1. Trimming cost V 8 bases and J 1 base; bases outside gene matches: 5. Germline V gene lookup returns CDR1 MNHEY and CDR2 SMNVEV (reference sequence). CDR3 size: 14 residues. CDR3 loop: CASGRTGGSYEQYF. CDR3 in DNA: TGTGCCAGCGGGAGGACAGGGGGTTCCTACGAGCAGTACTTC.

The chain links TRBV28 to TRBJ2-5; D gene ambiguous. V shed 3 bases and J shed 5 bases, with 19 bases lying between them. CDR1 and CDR2 (germline): MDHEN, SYDVKM. The CDR3 runs 16 residues. The CDR3 sequence: CASSFRSVVLAETQYF. The CDR3 coding sequence is TGTGCCAGCAGTTTTCGGTCGGTGGTCCTCGCGGAGACCCAGTACTTC.

The V gene is TRBV9, the J gene TRBJ2-7; 12 bases map to TRBD1. CDR3 length: 13 residues. Germline loops: CDR1 SGDLS, CDR2 YYNGEE. Trimming at V came to 5 bases and at J to 5 bases, leaving 2 bases not matched to a gene. The CDR3 bases are TGTGCCAGCAGGGGGACAGGGGGCCACGAGCAGTACTTC. Amino acid sequence: CASRGTGGHEQYF.

This chain links TRBV9 with TRBJ1-2; possible D gene TRBD1, 5 bases. Trimming removed 6 bases at V and 4 bases at J, with 19 bases between. Germline loops: CDR1 SGDLS, CDR2 YYNGEE. CDR3 length: 15 residues. In nucleotides, the CDR3 is TGTGCCAGCAACCCACAGGAATCTCTAGGCTATGGCTACACCTTC. Translating it yields CASNPQESLGYGYTF. The complete variable domain, with remaining parts taken from reference TRBV9 and TRBJ1-2, reads DSGVTQTPKHLITATGQRVTLRCSPRSGDLSVYWYQQSLDQGLQFLIQYYNGEERAKGNILERFSAQQFPDLHSELNLSSLELGDSALYFCASNPQESLGYGYTFGSGTRLTVV.

The chain employs TRBV30 and TRBJ2-3, with TRBD2 matching over 9 bases. Germline trimming cut 1 base from V and 5 bases from J; bases unmatched to any gene: 7. Looked up from germline, CDR1 is GTSNPN and CDR2 is SVGIG (reference sequence). The CDR3 has 15 amino acids. The CDR3 sequence is CAWSGVAGAGDTQYF. The CDR3 nucleotides are TGTGCCTGGAGTGGGGTAGCGGGGGCCGGAGATACGCAGTATTTT.

This chain links TRBV9 with TRBJ1-1; D unclear. CDR1 is SGDLS and CDR2 is YYNGEE in the germline V gene. The V end lost 2 bases, the J end lost 3 bases, and 8 bases lay between the germline ends. The CDR3 has 13 residues. Here the CDR3 DNA reads TGTGCCAGCAGCGTTCAAGTAGACACTGAAGCTTTCTTT. Translated, it gives CASSVQVDTEAFF.

The chain is built from TRBV30 and TRBJ1-2; TRBD1 might be the D (5 bases). V was pared by 0 bases and J by 4 bases, with 9 bases between. Germline V CDR1 and CDR2: GTSNPN, SVGIG (reference sequence). This CDR3 comprises 13 residues. In DNA form, the CDR3 reads TGTGCCTGGAGTGTAGACAGCGCCTATGGCTACACCTTC. It specifies CAWSVDSAYGYTF.

The chain is built from TRBV27 and TRBJ2-5; TRBD2 agrees at 11 bases. Germline CDR1 MNHEY, CDR2 SMNVEV (reference sequence). The CDR3 has 16 amino acids. V lost 5 bases, J lost 5 bases, and 10 bases stayed unmatched. Here the CDR3 reads CASSLLAGGPGETQYF. CDR3 bases: TGTGCCAGCAGTCTATTAGCGGGGGGGCCGGGGGAGACCCAGTACTTC.

This chain links TRBV6-5 with TRBJ2-1; weak D call: TRBD2 (7 bases). The CDR3 sequence is 13 residues long. Germline CDR1 is MNHEY and CDR2 is SVGAGI. Between the trimmed V and J ends, which lost 8 bases and 2 bases, there was a span of 10 bases. CDR3 protein: CASGRGTYNEQFF. The CDR3 nucleotides read TGTGCCAGCGGGAGGGGGACCTACAATGAGCAGTTCTTC.

The rearrangement links TRBV9 to TRBJ2-1; D may correspond to TRBD1 or TRBD2 (5 bases each). Germline lookup yields CDR1 SGDLS and CDR2 YYNGEE. The ends were cut back, 3 bases at V and 8 bases at J, with 15 bases in the middle. CDR3 length: 14 residues. The CDR3 DNA follows: TGTGCCAGCAGCGCCGTCCCCTTGGGGGATGAGCAGTTCTTC. As protein: CASSAVPLGDEQFF.

The gene calls are TRBV29-1 and TRBJ1-2; no clear D. This CDR3 contains 12 residues. CDR1 and CDR2 (germline): SQVTM, ANQGSEA. The ends were cut back, 0 bases at V and 5 bases at J, with 7 bases in the middle. CDR3 nucleotide sequence: TGCAGCGTTGAAGACCCCCCATATGGCTACACCTTC. The encoded protein is CSVEDPPYGYTF.

The chain has TRBV6-5 and TRBJ2-5; D may be TRBD1 or TRBD2 (5 bases each). Trimming pared 6 bases from V and 5 bases from J, leaving 10 bases between. Germline CDR1 is MNHEY and CDR2 is SVGAGI. The CDR3 extends over 12 amino acids. CDR3 sequence (DNA): TGTGCCAGCAGGGGACCGAGTGAGACCCAGTACTTC. As protein: CASRGPSETQYF.

The table lists this clone with a few counts. The rearrangement joins TRBV27 to TRBJ2-1; possible D gene TRBD2, 5 bases. Trimming cost V 5 bases and J 7 bases, with 15 bases left between them. This CDR3 region has 14 residues. Germline V gene sequence: CDR1 MNHEY, CDR2 SMNVEV (reference sequence). The CDR3: CASSTLLGSNEQFF. In DNA, the CDR3 is TGTGCCAGCAGTACGCTACTAGGATCGAATGAGCAGTTCTTC.

V usage is TRBV7-9 and J usage is TRBJ1-2, with D maybe TRBD1 (5 bases). The CDR3 covers 12 residues. Trimming took off 3 bases at V and 6 bases at J, with 8 bases between the two ends. Germline CDR1 and CDR2: SEHNR and FQNEAQ (reference sequence). CDR3 region: CASSLGTDGYTF. The DNA of the CDR3 is TGTGCCAGCAGCTTGGGGACCGATGGCTACACCTTC.

In this sample, this clone turned up a few times. The chain links TRBV29-1 to TRBJ2-2; weak D call: TRBD1 (6 bases). The CDR3 length is 13 residues. Trimming took off 5 bases at V and 3 bases at J, with 10 bases between the two ends. Germline loops: CDR1 SQVTM, CDR2 ANQGSEA. CDR3 residues: CSVITGHTGELFF. CDR3 nucleotides: TGCAGCGTTATCACAGGGCACACCGGGGAGCTGTTTTTT.

The genes are TRBV29-1 and TRBJ2-2, with no clear D. The CDR3 is 11 amino acids. Trimming took 4 bases from V and 4 from J, leaving 4 bases between them. Looked up from germline, CDR1 is SQVTM and CDR2 is ANQGSEA. The DNA for the CDR3 is TGCAGCGTTGCTATCACCGGGGAGCTGTTTTTT. It translates to CSVAITGELFF.

This clone was seen a handful of times. The chain links TRBV30 to TRBJ2-7; D ambiguous. Germline CDR1 GTSNPN, CDR2 SVGIG (reference sequence). The CDR3 length is 11 residues. Trimming cost V 7 bases and J 1 base, with 8 bases left between them. DNA of the CDR3: TGTGCCTCCGGGCCTTCCTACGAGCAGTACTTC. Translated, it gives CASGPSYEQYF.

This clone was counted once. The chain combines TRBV29-1 with TRBJ2-7; D is unclear. This CDR3 is built from 13 residues. V was clipped by 2 bases and J by 1 base, with 9 bases between them. Germline assignment: CDR1 SQVTM and CDR2 ANQGSEA. The CDR3 protein is CSVEKMGSYEQYF. The CDR3 DNA follows: TGCAGCGTTGAAAAAATGGGTTCCTACGAGCAGTACTTC.

This clone was seen a single time. This sequence joins TRBV25-1 and TRBJ2-7, with 8 nucleotides matching TRBD1. The V gene end was trimmed by 5 bases and the J gene end by 4 bases; junction bases not matched to a gene: 1. The CDR3 is made up of 12 amino acids. In germline, CDR1 is MGHDK, CDR2 SYGVNS. The chain's CDR3 is CASSQGAYEQYF. The CDR3 DNA reads TGTGCCAGCAGTCAGGGGGCTTACGAGCAGTACTTC.

This clone was counted between two and nine times. The chain recombines TRBV30 with TRBJ1-1; D not certain. Between the trimmed V and J ends, which lost 3 bases and 2 bases, there was a span of 7 bases. This CDR3 spans 12 amino acids. Germline V gene lookup returns CDR1 GTSNPN and CDR2 SVGIG (reference sequence). The CDR3 sequence is CAWRLGNTEAFF. CDR3 DNA sequence: TGTGCCTGGAGGCTGGGTAACACTGAAGCTTTCTTT.

The chain employs TRBV7-9 and TRBJ2-5; perhaps TRBD2 as D (6 bases). The CDR3 sequence is 16 residues long. Trimming cost V 4 bases and J 3 bases, with 18 bases left between them. CDR1 is SEHNR, CDR2 FQNEAQ, per germline (reference sequence). CDR3 sequence reads: CASSSTRAPGEETQYF. In DNA, the CDR3 is TGTGCCAGCAGCTCGACCAGGGCCCCGGGGGAAGAGACCCAGTACTTC.

The V and J genes are TRBV29-1 and TRBJ2-7; 8 bases line up with TRBD1. V lost 7 bases and J lost 5; bases outside the gene matches: 10. Germline CDR1 reads SQVTM; CDR2 reads ANQGSEA. The CDR3 sequence is 13 residues long. CDR3 amino acids: CSANRDRLDEQYF. The CDR3 bases are TGCAGCGCCAACCGGGACAGGCTCGACGAGCAGTACTTC.

V and J are TRBV29-1 and TRBJ2-7; tentative D call: TRBD1 (6 bases). Germline V CDR1 and CDR2: SQVTM, ANQGSEA. CDR3 length: 12 amino acids. V was pared by 3 bases and J by 3 bases, with 9 bases between. The CDR3 loop reads CSVDAGDYEQYF. CDR3 nucleotide sequence: TGCAGCGTTGACGCAGGGGACTACGAGCAGTACTTC.

This clone was detected only once. The chain recombines TRBV30 with TRBJ1-1; D call uncertain. Germline CDR1 and CDR2: GTSNPN and SVGIG (reference sequence). The CDR3 has 12 amino acids. V shed 6 bases and J shed 3 bases, with 11 bases lying between them. The DNA of the CDR3 is TGTGCCTGCCCAATAGCGGACACTGAAGCTTTCTTT. This codes for CACPIADTEAFF.

V is TRBV5-1 and J is TRBJ2-1, with 10 bases lining up with TRBD1. V dropped 4 bases and J dropped 5; count of bases not matched to a gene: 9. The CDR3 runs to 16 residues. CDR1 and CDR2 from the germline V gene are SGHRS and YFSETQ. CDR3 bases: TGCGCCAGCAGCCTGATGACAGGGGGCCTGGACAATGAGCAGTTCTTC. As protein: CASSLMTGGLDNEQFF.

This rearrangement joins TRBV25-1 to TRBJ2-7, with D unresolved. The germline V gene has CDR1 MGHDK and CDR2 SYGVNS. This CDR3 region has 11 residues. With 3 bases removed from V and 7 bases from J, the gap between germline ends came to 7 bases. The CDR3 region has the DNA TGTGCCAGCAGTGAGCCGACTGAGCAGTACTTC. This codes for CASSEPTEQYF.

The chain recombines TRBV29-1 with TRBJ2-2, with D perhaps matching TRBD2 (6 bases). This CDR3 spans 14 amino acids. Germline CDR1 and CDR2: SQVTM and ANQGSEA. The V gene lost 3 bases and the J gene lost 1 base, with 9 bases spanning the gap. CDR3 region: CSVDGGRNTGELFF. In DNA, the CDR3 is TGCAGCGTTGATGGGGGGAGGAACACCGGGGAGCTGTTTTTT.

This clone was counted a few times. V is TRBV6-5 and J is TRBJ2-5; D is possibly TRBD2 (5 bases). Germline-derived CDR1 and CDR2 are MNHEY and SVGAGI. This CDR3 contains 11 residues. The V end lost 6 bases, the J end lost 5 bases, and 7 bases lay between the germline ends. CDR3 nucleotides: TGTGCCAGCAGGGGCGGGGAGACCCAGTACTTC. It specifies CASRGGETQYF.

The chain recombines TRBV29-1 with TRBJ2-1; 7 positions match TRBD1. Unmatched junction bases numbered 11, after V lost 6 bases and J lost 6 bases. Germline values: CDR1 SQVTM, CDR2 ANQGSEA. The CDR3 is 14 amino acids. The CDR3 nucleotides read TGCAGCGTCGGGGACAGTCCTCTCACCAATGAGCAGTTCTTC. It is translated as CSVGDSPLTNEQFF.

In this sample, this clone turned up a few times. The chain employs TRBV29-1 and TRBJ2-6, with a weak D call TRBD2 (6 bases). Trimming left V 4 bases short and J 0 bases short, with 13 bases between. The germline CDR1 and CDR2 sequences are SQVTM and ANQGSEA. The CDR3 is made up of 16 amino acids. The CDR3 protein is CSVVTGVYSGANVLTF. Here the CDR3 DNA reads TGCAGCGTTGTCACGGGGGTCTACTCTGGGGCCAACGTCCTGACTTTC.

The J gene is TRBJ2-7, the V gene TRBV10-3; D may be TRBD1 (5 bases). CDR3 length equals 14 residues. Germline V gene lookup returns CDR1 ENHRY and CDR2 SYGVKD. The V end lost 3 bases, the J end lost 3 bases, and 12 bases lay between the germline ends. The CDR3 loop is CAISDSNRIYEQYF. The CDR3 DNA reads TGTGCCATCAGTGATAGCAACAGGATCTACGAGCAGTACTTC.

This chain links TRBV30 with TRBJ2-7; the match to TRBD1 covers 7 bases. After removal of 2 bases from V and 7 bases from J, the junction contained 5 bases not matched to a gene. Germline V gene data show CDR1 as GTSNPN and CDR2 as SVGIG (reference sequence). The CDR3 is 12 residues long. The CDR3 reads CAWSTTGSEQYF. In DNA, the CDR3 is TGTGCCTGGAGTACGACAGGGAGTGAGCAGTACTTC.